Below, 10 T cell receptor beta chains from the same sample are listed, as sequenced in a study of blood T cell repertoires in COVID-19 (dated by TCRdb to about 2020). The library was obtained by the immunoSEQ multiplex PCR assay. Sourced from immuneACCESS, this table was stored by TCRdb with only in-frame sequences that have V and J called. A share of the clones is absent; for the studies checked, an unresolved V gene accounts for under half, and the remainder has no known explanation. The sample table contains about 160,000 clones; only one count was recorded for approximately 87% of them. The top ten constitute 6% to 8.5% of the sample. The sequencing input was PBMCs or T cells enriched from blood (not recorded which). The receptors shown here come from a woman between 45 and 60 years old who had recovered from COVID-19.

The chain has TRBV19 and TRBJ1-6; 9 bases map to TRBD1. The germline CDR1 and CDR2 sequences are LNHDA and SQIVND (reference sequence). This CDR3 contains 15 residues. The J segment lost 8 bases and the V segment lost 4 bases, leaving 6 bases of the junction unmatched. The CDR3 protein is CASSRTGEGYSPLHF. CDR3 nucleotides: TGTGCCAGTAGTAGGACAGGGGAGGGTTATTCACCCCTCCACTTT.

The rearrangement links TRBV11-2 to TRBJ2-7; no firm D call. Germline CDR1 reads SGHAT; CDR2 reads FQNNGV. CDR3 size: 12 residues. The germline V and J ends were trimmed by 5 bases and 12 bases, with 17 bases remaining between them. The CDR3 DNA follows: TGTGCCAGCAGCCACATCGACTCCCCGAGGTACTTC. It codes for CASSHIDSPRYF.

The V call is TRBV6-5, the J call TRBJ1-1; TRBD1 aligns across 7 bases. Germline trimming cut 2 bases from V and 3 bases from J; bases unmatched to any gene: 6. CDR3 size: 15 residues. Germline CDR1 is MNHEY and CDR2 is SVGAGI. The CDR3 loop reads CASSYSRQGDTEAFF. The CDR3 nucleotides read TGTGCCAGCAGTTACAGCCGACAGGGTGACACTGAAGCTTTCTTT.

CDR3 sequence: CAWEDAEYF. The CDR3 bases are TGTGCCTGGGAGGACGCGGAATACTTC. This chain connects TRBV5-6 to TRBJ2-7, with D possibly TRBD2 on 6 matching bases. Germline lookup yields CDR1 SGHDT and CDR2 YYEEEE. V dropped 10 bases and J dropped 13 bases, with 15 bases sitting between them. The CDR3 contains 9 residues. The full variable domain, with the rest looked up from reference TRBV5-6 and TRBJ2-7, is DAGVTQSPTHLIKTRGQQVTLRCSPKSGHDTVSWYQQALGQGPQFIFQYYEEEERQRGNFPDRFSGHQFPNYSSELNVNALLLGDSALYLCAWEDAEYFGPGTRLTVT.

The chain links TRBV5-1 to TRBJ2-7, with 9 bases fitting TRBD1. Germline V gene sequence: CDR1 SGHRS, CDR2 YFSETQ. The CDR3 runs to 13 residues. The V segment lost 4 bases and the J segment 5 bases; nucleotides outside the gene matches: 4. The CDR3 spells CASSLDRGNEQYF. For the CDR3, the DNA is TGCGCCAGCAGCCTAGACAGGGGGAACGAGCAGTACTTC. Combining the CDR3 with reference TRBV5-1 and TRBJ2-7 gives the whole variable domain KAGVTQTPRYLIKTRGQQVTLSCSPISGHRSVSWYQQTPGQGLQFLFEYFSETQRNKGNFPGRFSGRQFSNSRSEMNVSTLELGDSALYLCASSLDRGNEQYFGPGTRLTVT.

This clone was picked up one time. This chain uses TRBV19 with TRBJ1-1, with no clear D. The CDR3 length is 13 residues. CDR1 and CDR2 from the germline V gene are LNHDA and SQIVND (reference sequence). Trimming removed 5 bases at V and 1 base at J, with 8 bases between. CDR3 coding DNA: TGTGCCAGTAGTCCCGCAGAGAACACTGAAGCTTTCTTT. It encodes CASSPAENTEAFF.

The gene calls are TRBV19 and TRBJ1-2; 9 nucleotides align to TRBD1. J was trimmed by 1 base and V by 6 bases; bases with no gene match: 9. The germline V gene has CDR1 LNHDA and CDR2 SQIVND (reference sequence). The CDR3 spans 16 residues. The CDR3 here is CASRQPPGQGNYGYTF. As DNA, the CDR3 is TGTGCCAGTAGACAACCTCCGGGACAGGGTAACTATGGCTACACCTTC.

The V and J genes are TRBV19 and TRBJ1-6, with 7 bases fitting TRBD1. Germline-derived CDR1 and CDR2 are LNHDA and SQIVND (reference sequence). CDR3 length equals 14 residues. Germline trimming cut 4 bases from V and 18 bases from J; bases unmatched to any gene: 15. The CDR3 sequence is CASSNPGQFERRHF. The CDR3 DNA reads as TGTGCCAGTAGTAACCCGGGACAGTTTGAAAGACGCCACTTT.

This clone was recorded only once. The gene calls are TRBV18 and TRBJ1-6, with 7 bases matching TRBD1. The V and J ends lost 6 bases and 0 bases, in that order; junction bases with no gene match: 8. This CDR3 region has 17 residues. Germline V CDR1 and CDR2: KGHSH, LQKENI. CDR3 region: CASSRDSLSSYNSPLHF. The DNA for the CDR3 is TGTGCCAGCTCGCGGGACAGTCTGAGCTCCTATAATTCACCCCTCCACTTT.

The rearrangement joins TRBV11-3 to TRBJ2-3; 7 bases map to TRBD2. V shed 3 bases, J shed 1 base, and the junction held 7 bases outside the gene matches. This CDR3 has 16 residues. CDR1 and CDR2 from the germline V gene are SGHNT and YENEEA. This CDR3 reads CASSFGGGRGTDTQYF. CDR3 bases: TGTGCCAGCAGCTTCGGCGGGGGTCGGGGCACAGATACGCAGTATTTT.